This T cell receptor (beta chain) is drawn from a study of blood T cell repertoires in COVID-19. About the study: Material from acute and convalescent COVID-19 was sourced from the United States, Italy and Spain. The cDNA or gDNA used as material had been derived from T cells, B-cell-depleted T cells, or PBMCs.

The CDR3 spans 15 residues. The germline V gene encodes CDR1 LNHNV and CDR2 YYDKDF (reference sequence). V lost 5 bases, J lost 4 bases, and 7 bases stayed unmatched. Per the study methods: Reference gene primer amplification in the assay estimated nucleated cell counts. Libraries were prepared by immunoSEQ multiplex PCR; TCRdb keeps only in-frame clonotypes and omits some of them. V, J and clone size derive from that table, while D and trimming were established from the DNA sequence. The table has some 160,000 clones, 70% to 90% seen once. The chain recombines TRBV15 with TRBJ1-1; 10 nucleotides agree with TRBD1. Sequencing input: peripheral blood. This TCR was sampled from a woman of 80 years or more with COVID-19, enrolled during active disease. The CDR3 DNA sequence: TGTGCCACCAGCCCCCGGGACAGGGGTTTCACTGAAGCTTTCTTT. Translation: CATSPRDRGFTEAFF. The full variable domain, its missing parts supplied by reference TRBV15 and TRBJ1-1, is DAMVIQNPRYQVTQFGKPVTLSCSQTLNHNVMYWYQQKSSQAPKLLFHYYDKDFNNEADTPDNFQSRRPNTSFCFLDIRSPGLGDTAMYLCATSPRDRGFTEAFFGQGTRLTVV.